This T cell receptor (beta chain) came from a study of blood T cell repertoires in COVID-19. The CDR3 covers 14 residues. Trimming took off 4 bases at V and 8 bases at J, with 15 bases between the two ends. Germline V gene lookup returns CDR1 SEHNR and CDR2 FQNEAQ (reference sequence). Per the original data handling: The assay estimated nucleated cells by amplifying reference gene primers. Measured with immunoSEQ multiplex PCR; TCRdb has only the in-frame clones, and not every one. V and J calls and clone size are given by that table; D and trimming were obtained from the DNA. The table has approximately 190,000 clones, around nine tenths seen once.

The rearrangement links TRBV7-9 to TRBJ2-4; D is perhaps TRBD1 (6 bases). Sequencing used peripheral blood. This clonotype was sampled from a woman between 40 and 55 years old who had recovered from COVID-19. Here the CDR3 reads CASSSNRELDIQYF. In DNA, the CDR3 is TGTGCCAGCAGCTCGAACAGGGAATTGGACATTCAGTACTTC.